This passage covers 17 T cell receptor beta chains from one sample sequenced in a study of T-cell memory formation after mild COVID-19. TCRdb processed the 5' RACE reads anew with MiXCR; each CDR3 protein has one entry. The sample lists about 350,000 distinct CDR3 sequences; over 13% were seen once. The sample comprised PBMCs or a T cell subset sorted from them (not recorded which). These TCRs come from a man between 18 and 29 years old who had mild COVID-19 (a few samples of this study predate the infection). Cell type and time point are not known.

V usage is TRBV27 and J usage is TRBJ2-3; 8 bases agree with TRBD1. The CDR3 totals 18 residues. V was clipped by 1 base and J by 2 bases; unmatched bases: 11. The germline V gene encodes CDR1 MNHEY and CDR2 SMNVEV (reference sequence). CDR3 DNA sequence: TGTGCCAGCAGTTTATGGCCCCCCCAGGGGGCAGACACAGATACGCAGTATTTT. Its translation is CASSLWPPQGADTDTQYF.

The rearrangement joins TRBV6-5 to TRBJ1-4, with D perhaps TRBD1 (5 bases). The germline V and J ends were trimmed by 8 bases and 5 bases, with 12 bases remaining between them. CDR3 size: 13 residues. Germline V gives CDR1 MNHEY, CDR2 SVGAGI. The CDR3 coding sequence is TGTGCCAGCTCGGTCAGGGAAAATGAAAAACTGTTTTTT. It is translated as CASSVRENEKLFF.

The chain employs TRBV18 and TRBJ1-1; weak D call: TRBD1 (6 bases). V lost 10 bases and J lost 1, with 16 bases in between. Germline V lookup: CDR1 KGHSH, CDR2 LQKENI. This CDR3 region has 14 residues. The CDR3 sequence is CATTGGGPNTEAFF. The CDR3 DNA reads TGTGCCACTACCGGGGGGGGGCCGAACACTGAAGCTTTCTTT.

This clonotype has only a few counts. The chain links TRBV5-1 to TRBJ2-5; 8 bases are shared with TRBD2. Germline loops: CDR1 SGHRS, CDR2 YFSETQ. The CDR3 length is 15 residues. With V trimmed by 0 bases and J by 5 bases, 6 bases remained unmatched. The CDR3 nucleotides read TGCGCCAGCAGCTTGGCAGGGACTAGTATGGAGACCCAGTACTTC. Protein sequence: CASSLAGTSMETQYF. Full variable domain (remainder filled in from reference TRBV5-1 and TRBJ2-5): KAGVTQTPRYLIKTRGQQVTLSCSPISGHRSVSWYQQTPGQGLQFLFEYFSETQRNKGNFPGRFSGRQFSNSRSEMNVSTLELGDSALYLCASSLAGTSMETQYFGPGTRLLVL.

V is TRBV5-1 and J is TRBJ1-3; TRBD1 matches 9 bases. Germline V gene sequence: CDR1 SGHRS, CDR2 YFSETQ. The CDR3 covers 17 residues. V lost 5 bases, J lost 0 bases, and 9 bases stayed unmatched. The CDR3, as DNA: TGCGCCAGCAGTCCGGGACAGGGACCGCACTCTGGAAACACCATATATTTT. Its protein is CASSPGQGPHSGNTIYF.

The chain combines TRBV10-2 with TRBJ2-5; D uncertain. Trimming shortened V by 1 base and J by 1 base, and 7 bases separated the two germline ends. This CDR3 region has 14 residues. Germline V gene sequence: CDR1 WSHSY, CDR2 SAAADI. CDR3 region: CASSEFYSQETQYF. Here the CDR3 DNA reads TGCGCCAGCAGTGAGTTCTACTCCCAAGAGACCCAGTACTTC.

This chain uses TRBV4-3 with TRBJ2-3; D uncertain. Per the germline V gene, CDR1 is LGHNA and CDR2 is YSLEER. This CDR3 has 12 amino acids. V lost 1 base and J 6 bases, leaving 5 bases between the germline ends. CDR3 sequence reads: CASSQGRDTQYF. The CDR3, as DNA: TGCGCCAGCAGCCAAGGGCGGGATACGCAGTATTTT.

This clonotype has only a few counts. The chain joins TRBV5-1 to TRBJ2-3, with TRBD1 matching 7 bases. With 4 bases clipped from V and 10 bases from J, the junction kept 9 bases outside the gene matches. The CDR3 runs 13 residues. Per the germline V gene, CDR1 is SGHRS and CDR2 is YFSETQ. The DNA of the CDR3 is TGCGCCAGCAGCCCCGGACAGGATCAGGCGCAGTATTTT. Translated: CASSPGQDQAQYF.

V gene TRBV15 combines with J gene TRBJ2-7; a possible D gene is TRBD2 (5 bases). Trimming removed 4 bases from V and 7 bases from J, with 20 bases in between. The CDR3 extends over 15 amino acids. In germline, CDR1 is LNHNV, CDR2 YYDKDF (reference sequence). The CDR3 protein is CATSKGRGRSGEQYV. Written as DNA, the CDR3 is TGTGCCACCAGCAAAGGACGGGGTCGTTCGGGAGAGCAGTACGTC.

CDR3 DNA: TGTGCCAGCAGCCGCTTAGACAGGGGAGGTGAAGCTTTCTTT. The encoded protein is CASSRLDRGGEAFF. The chain links TRBV14 to TRBJ1-1, with TRBD1 matching over 8 bases. CDR1 and CDR2 from the germline V gene are SGHDN and FVKESK. Germline trimming cut 4 bases from V and 7 bases from J; bases unmatched to any gene: 8. This CDR3 spans 14 amino acids.

The gene calls are TRBV19 and TRBJ2-1; 8 bases fit TRBD2. The CDR3 length is 12 residues. CDR1 and CDR2 from the germline V gene are LNHDA and SQIVND (reference sequence). The J segment lost 15 bases and the V segment lost 5 bases, leaving 9 bases of the junction unmatched. The CDR3 sequence is CASSRPRGDLFF. DNA of the CDR3: TGTGCCAGTAGTCGCCCGCGGGGGGATCTGTTCTTC.

This clonotype was counted ten times or more. V is TRBV11-3 and J is TRBJ2-1; 8 bases align to TRBD1. CDR1 and CDR2 (germline): SGHNT, YENEEA. The CDR3 has 18 amino acids. The V segment lost 0 bases and the J segment 0 bases; nucleotides outside the gene matches: 7. Here the CDR3 reads CASSLDQSGTGSYNEQFF. CDR3 bases: TGTGCCAGCAGCTTAGACCAATCCGGGACAGGCTCCTACAATGAGCAGTTCTTC.

The CDR3 sequence is CASSYYGAGNTEAFF. CDR3 bases: TGTGCCAGCAGTTACTACGGGGCGGGAAATACTGAAGCTTTCTTT. The J gene is TRBJ1-1, the V gene TRBV6-2 or TRBV6-3; tentative D call: TRBD1 (5 bases). Germline V gene sequence: CDR1 MNHEY, CDR2 SVGEGT. Between the trimmed V and J ends, which lost 1 base and 5 bases, there was a span of 14 bases. The CDR3 spans 15 residues.

This clonotype has just a few counts. This chain links TRBV29-1 with TRBJ1-1; 9 bases map to TRBD1. Germline values: CDR1 SQVTM, CDR2 ANQGSEA. The CDR3 consists of 15 residues. V lost 6 bases, J lost 5 bases, and 13 bases stayed unmatched. For the CDR3, the DNA is TGCAGCGTCACACCCGGCCAGACAGGGGGGACTGAAGCTTTCTTT. Protein: CSVTPGQTGGTEAFF.

The genes are TRBV7-2 and TRBJ2-2, with 7 nucleotides matching TRBD1. Germline loops: CDR1 SGHTA, CDR2 FQGNSA. The junction had 3 bases not matched to a gene; V was cut back by 3 bases and J by 2 bases. CDR3 length: 15 residues. The CDR3 DNA reads TGTGCCAGCAGCTTTGACAGGGATAACACCGGGGAGCTGTTTTTT. Its translation is CASSFDRDNTGELFF. The full variable domain, rest sourced from reference TRBV7-2 and TRBJ2-2, is GAGVSQSPSNKVTEKGKDVELRCDPISGHTALYWYRQSLGQGLEFLIYFQGNSAPDKSGLPSDRFSAERTGGSVSTLTIQRTQQEDSAVYLCASSFDRDNTGELFFGEGSRLTVL.

Of note for this clonotype: Because the CDR3's place on the DNA is in doubt, the DNA is left out and the CDR3 is given as listed by TCRdb. This chain connects TRBV6-5 to TRBJ1-1; no check of the table's D call, TRBD1, against the DNA was made. The germline V gene has CDR1 MNHEY and CDR2 SVGAGI. The CDR3 numbers 16 amino acids, ends counted. CDR3 sequence: CASSYYGGVGIGSASF.

The chain has TRBV5-1 and TRBJ2-3; 9 bases fit TRBD2. The CDR3 totals 16 residues. V shed 4 bases and J 4 bases; nucleotides not matched to a gene: 10. CDR1 is SGHRS, CDR2 YFSETQ, per germline. The CDR3 region has the DNA TGCGCCAGCAGCCGCGGCAGAGCGGGGGGTGCAGATACGCAGTATTTT. This translates into CASSRGRAGGADTQYF.